Listed below are T cell receptor beta chains from one sample, sequenced in a study of cytomegalovirus exposure and HLA in healthy donors. TCRdb's copy holds only in-frame clones and misses some; the assay was immunoSEQ multiplex PCR. The sample has more than 110,000 clones, over 70% seen once; the top ten hold more than 0.95%. The material sequenced was PBMCs. Every receptor here comes from a man younger than 30 in good health and CMV-seronegative. The CDR3 runs from the conserved cysteine through the conserved F or W. The order of the fields is CDR3 protein, CDR3 DNA, D gene, V gene, clone size, J gene. D genes are given only for firm matches. A clone size is listed for some rows: how often the clone was seen (once, few, many), or a class if it is expanded.

cdr3_aa: CASSLGQVYEQYF
cdr3_nt: TGTGCCAGCAGCTTGGGCCAGGTCTACGAGCAGTACTTC
d_call: -
v_call: TRBV7-9
clone_size: once
j_call: TRBJ2-7

cdr3_aa: CASSLQGVGAFF
cdr3_nt: TGTGCCAGCAGCTTGCAAGGGGTGGGAGCTTTCTTT
d_call: -
v_call: TRBV5-4
clone_size: few
j_call: TRBJ1-1

cdr3_aa: CASSQDQGTGGTEAFF
cdr3_nt: TGTGCCAGCAGCCAAGATCAAGGGACAGGGGGCACTGAAGCTTTCTTT
d_call: TRBD1
v_call: TRBV4-2
clone_size: few
j_call: TRBJ1-1

cdr3_aa: CASSLGGSYQPQHF
cdr3_nt: TGTGCCAGCAGCTTGGGGGGGAGTTATCAGCCCCAGCATTTT
d_call: -
v_call: TRBV7-2
clone_size: -
j_call: TRBJ1-5

cdr3_aa: CSGGQNEKLFF
cdr3_nt: TGCAGTGGAGGGCAAAATGAAAAACTGTTTTTT
d_call: -
v_call: TRBV20-1
clone_size: -
j_call: TRBJ1-4

cdr3_aa: CSVDTGQKGQYGYTF
cdr3_nt: TGCAGCGTAGATACGGGACAGAAGGGTCAGTATGGCTACACCTTC
d_call: TRBD1
v_call: TRBV29-1
clone_size: once
j_call: TRBJ1-2

cdr3_aa: CASSPPGVQETQYF
cdr3_nt: TGTGCCAGCTCACCACCGGGAGTTCAAGAGACCCAGTACTTC
d_call: -
v_call: TRBV18
clone_size: -
j_call: TRBJ2-5

cdr3_aa: CASSQDARVNTEAFF
cdr3_nt: TGCGCCAGCAGCCAAGATGCCAGGGTGAACACTGAAGCTTTCTTT
d_call: -
v_call: TRBV4-3
clone_size: -
j_call: TRBJ1-1

cdr3_aa: CASSSGDRRDQPQHF
cdr3_nt: TGTGCCAGCAGCAGCGGGGACAGGCGTGATCAGCCCCAGCATTTT
d_call: TRBD1
v_call: TRBV7-2
clone_size: -
j_call: TRBJ1-5

cdr3_aa: CASSYARRGYEQYF
cdr3_nt: TGTGCCAGCAGTTACGCACGTCGCGGGTACGAGCAGTACTTC
d_call: -
v_call: TRBV6-5
clone_size: once
j_call: TRBJ2-7

cdr3_aa: CASSGGTTEAFF
cdr3_nt: TGTGCCAGCTCGGGGGGGACGACTGAAGCTTTCTTT
d_call: -
v_call: TRBV5-4
clone_size: -
j_call: TRBJ1-1

cdr3_aa: CASSQDPRQGNKQYF
cdr3_nt: TGTGCCAGCAGCCAAGATCCCCGTCAGGGAAATAAGCAGTACTTC
d_call: -
v_call: TRBV14
clone_size: -
j_call: TRBJ2-7

cdr3_aa: CASSPGTPETQYF
cdr3_nt: TGCGCCAGCAGCCCCGGGACTCCAGAGACCCAGTACTTC
d_call: -
v_call: TRBV5-1
clone_size: once
j_call: TRBJ2-5

cdr3_aa: CASSFFGAGSNQPQHF
cdr3_nt: TGTGCCAGCAGTTTCTTTGGGGCTGGGAGCAATCAGCCCCAGCATTTT
d_call: -
v_call: TRBV6-5
clone_size: -
j_call: TRBJ1-5

cdr3_aa: CASSPVQGEGYTF
cdr3_nt: TGCGCCAGCAGCCCTGTACAGGGGGAGGGCTACACCTTC
d_call: TRBD1
v_call: TRBV5-1
clone_size: -
j_call: TRBJ1-2

cdr3_aa: CASSQDGAETQYF
cdr3_nt: TGCGCCAGCAGCCAAGATGGGGCAGAGACCCAGTACTTC
d_call: -
v_call: TRBV4-1
clone_size: -
j_call: TRBJ2-5

cdr3_aa: CASSPGWRTGGRREQFF
cdr3_nt: TGTGCCAGCAGCCCTGGCTGGAGGACAGGGGGTCGGCGTGAGCAGTTCTTC
d_call: TRBD1
v_call: TRBV7-2
clone_size: once
j_call: TRBJ2-1

cdr3_aa: CAIGSGVYNEQFF
cdr3_nt: TGTGCCATCGGGAGCGGGGTTTACAATGAGCAGTTCTTC
d_call: TRBD2
v_call: TRBV10-3
clone_size: -
j_call: TRBJ2-1

cdr3_aa: CATSRGGGGGYTF
cdr3_nt: TGTGCCACCAGCAGAGGAGGGGGCGGCGGCTACACCTTC
d_call: TRBD1
v_call: TRBV15
clone_size: -
j_call: TRBJ1-2

cdr3_aa: CASSLAGGADTQYF
cdr3_nt: TGTGCCAGCAGCTTGGCCGGGGGGGCAGATACGCAGTATTTT
d_call: TRBD2
v_call: TRBV5-8
clone_size: -
j_call: TRBJ2-3

cdr3_aa: CASSQELQRGVRYEQFF
cdr3_nt: TGCGCCAGCAGCCAAGAACTTCAGCGGGGGGTAAGGTATGAGCAGTTCTTC
d_call: TRBD2
v_call: TRBV4-1
clone_size: -
j_call: TRBJ2-1

cdr3_aa: CASIGTGNTEAFF
cdr3_nt: TGTGCCAGCATTGGGACAGGGAACACTGAAGCTTTCTTT
d_call: TRBD1
v_call: TRBV4-2
clone_size: -
j_call: TRBJ1-1

cdr3_aa: CATSRQGAVEQYF
cdr3_nt: TGTGCCACCAGCAGGCAGGGGGCTGTCGAGCAGTACTTC
d_call: TRBD1
v_call: TRBV15
clone_size: -
j_call: TRBJ2-7

cdr3_aa: CASRLPHCTRPPEERGLTSQPQHF
cdr3_nt: TGTGCAAGTCGCTTACCTCATTGCACAAGACCACCCGAAGAGCGCGGACTCACCAGTCAGCCCCAGCATTTT
d_call: -
v_call: TRBV12-2
clone_size: -
j_call: TRBJ1-5

cdr3_aa: CASSYSRSSENSPLHF
cdr3_nt: TGTGCCAGCAGTTACTCGAGGAGCTCTGAGAATTCACCCCTCCACTTT
d_call: -
v_call: TRBV6-6
clone_size: -
j_call: TRBJ1-6

cdr3_aa: CASSEFRGSDETQYF
cdr3_nt: TGTGCCAGCAGTGAATTCAGGGGGTCCGATGAGACCCAGTACTTC
d_call: TRBD1
v_call: TRBV6-1
clone_size: -
j_call: TRBJ2-5

cdr3_aa: CASRIGTGAGNTEAFF
cdr3_nt: TGCGCCAGCAGGATTGGGACAGGGGCGGGGAACACTGAAGCTTTCTTT
d_call: TRBD1
v_call: TRBV5-1
clone_size: -
j_call: TRBJ1-1

cdr3_aa: CASSSQNNEKLFF
cdr3_nt: TGTGCCAGCAGTTCCCAAAATAATGAAAAACTGTTTTTT
d_call: -
v_call: TRBV6-5
clone_size: -
j_call: TRBJ1-4

cdr3_aa: CASSLDRPNTEAFF
cdr3_nt: TGCGCCAGCAGCCTGGACAGACCGAACACTGAAGCTTTCTTT
d_call: -
v_call: TRBV5-1
clone_size: -
j_call: TRBJ1-1

cdr3_aa: CASSIFFQGYSYNEQFF
cdr3_nt: TGTGCCAGCAGTATCTTTTTTCAGGGTTACTCCTACAATGAGCAGTTCTTC
d_call: -
v_call: TRBV27
clone_size: few
j_call: TRBJ2-1

cdr3_aa: CASRGEHLSNQPQHF
cdr3_nt: TGTGCCAGCCGCGGGGAGCACCTTAGCAATCAGCCCCAGCATTTT
d_call: -
v_call: TRBV6-1
clone_size: -
j_call: TRBJ1-5

cdr3_aa: CSSSQGTGNEQYF
cdr3_nt: TGTTCCAGCAGTCAAGGGACAGGGAACGAGCAGTACTTC
d_call: TRBD1
v_call: TRBV7-9
clone_size: -
j_call: TRBJ2-7

cdr3_aa: CASSITGSGLDGYTF
cdr3_nt: TGTGCCAGTAGTATAACGGGTTCAGGACTCGATGGCTACACCTTC
d_call: -
v_call: TRBV19
clone_size: -
j_call: TRBJ1-2

cdr3_aa: CATTGKLTYEQYF
cdr3_nt: TGTGCCACCACAGGGAAACTGACCTACGAGCAGTACTTC
d_call: -
v_call: TRBV10-3
clone_size: few
j_call: TRBJ2-7

cdr3_aa: CASSIPAPGAQNSEAFF
cdr3_nt: TGTGCCAGTAGTATACCTGCCCCTGGGGCTCAGAACTCTGAAGCTTTCTTT
d_call: -
v_call: TRBV19
clone_size: -
j_call: TRBJ1-1

cdr3_aa: CASSAYGATKGDYGYTF
cdr3_nt: TGTGCCAGCAGCGCCTACGGCGCGACAAAGGGGGACTATGGCTACACCTTC
d_call: -
v_call: TRBV9
clone_size: -
j_call: TRBJ1-2

cdr3_aa: CASSFFRIGGGETQYF
cdr3_nt: TGTGCCAGCAGCTTTTTCCGCATAGGGGGTGGAGAGACCCAGTACTTC
d_call: -
v_call: TRBV5-4
clone_size: -
j_call: TRBJ2-5

cdr3_aa: CSVGRVGNTEAFF
cdr3_nt: TGCAGCGTTGGCAGGGTTGGGAACACTGAAGCTTTCTTT
d_call: -
v_call: TRBV29-1
clone_size: -
j_call: TRBJ1-1

cdr3_aa: CASSLGTGAGNTIYF
cdr3_nt: TGTGCCAGCAGCCTCGGGACAGGGGCTGGAAACACCATATATTTT
d_call: TRBD1
v_call: TRBV11-3
clone_size: -
j_call: TRBJ1-3

cdr3_aa: CASSWQGPYNEQFF
cdr3_nt: TGTGCCAGCAGTTGGCAGGGCCCCTACAATGAGCAGTTCTTC
d_call: -
v_call: TRBV27
clone_size: -
j_call: TRBJ2-1

cdr3_aa: CASSESSVNTEAFF
cdr3_nt: TGTGCCAGCAGCGAATCTTCGGTGAACACTGAAGCTTTCTTT
d_call: -
v_call: TRBV9
clone_size: -
j_call: TRBJ1-1

cdr3_aa: CASSQDLAGALHF
cdr3_nt: TGTGCCAGCAGCCAAGATCTTGCAGGGGCCCTCCACTTT
d_call: -
v_call: TRBV14
clone_size: -
j_call: TRBJ1-6

cdr3_aa: CASDTGRRTAFF
cdr3_nt: TGTGCCAGTGATACGGGGAGGCGGACGGCTTTCTTT
d_call: -
v_call: TRBV28
clone_size: few
j_call: TRBJ1-1

cdr3_aa: CASSGRRDRGSYEQYF
cdr3_nt: TGCGCCAGCAGCGGGAGACGGGACAGGGGTTCATACGAGCAGTACTTC
d_call: TRBD1
v_call: TRBV5-1
clone_size: -
j_call: TRBJ2-7

cdr3_aa: CASSLGRGRTDTQYF
cdr3_nt: TGTGCCAGCAGCCTAGGGAGGGGACGCACAGATACGCAGTATTTT
d_call: TRBD2
v_call: TRBV7-9
clone_size: -
j_call: TRBJ2-3